The source of this T cell receptor (beta chain) is a study of OX40 agonist ivuxolimab in advanced cancers. In the study overall: Partial responses occurred in Three dose-escalation patients, one with hepatocellular carcinoma and two with cutaneous melanoma.

Using immunoSEQ multiplex PCR, the repertoire was profiled, and TCRdb retains in-frame clones only, with some absent. The sample records 85,000 to 100,000 clones, approximately 89% being singletons. On this clone itself: Its target is unknown.

The study, taken as a whole, reports: Partial responders dosed at 0.1-3.0 mg/kg displayed clonal expansion ranking among the lowest. CD8+ T cells (on average) carried more expanded clones than CD4+ T cells.

The CDR3 is 17 residues long. The V and J ends lost 5 bases and 1 base respectively, with 18 bases between them. Germline CDR1 reads LNHNV; CDR2 reads YYDKDF (reference sequence). This receptor was identified in an adult with an advanced solid tumor such as melanoma, head and neck, liver or kidney cancer. V usage is TRBV15 and J usage is TRBJ1-5; D possibly corresponds to TRBD1 (6 bases). Sequencing was performed on CD4+ or CD8+ T cells sorted from blood, taken in a trial of the OX40 agonist ivuxolimab. For the CDR3, the DNA is TGTGCCACCAGCGCAAGGGGAGGGAGGGGGAGCAATCAGCCCCAGCATTTT. It is translated as CATSARGGRGSNQPQHF.